What follows are 14 T cell receptor beta chains derived from one specimen sequenced in a study of blood T cell repertoires in COVID-19. Only in-frame clones appear in the TCRdb table, and some are missing; sequencing was by immunoSEQ multiplex PCR. Of roughly 390,000 clones listed, 85% are singletons. Material for sequencing was peripheral blood. Receptors were obtained from a woman aged 18-29 years with acute or convalescent COVID-19.

This chain uses TRBV19 with TRBJ2-5; perhaps TRBD1 as D (6 bases). Trimming shortened V by 10 bases and J by 3 bases, and 15 bases separated the two germline ends. CDR3 length: 13 amino acids. Germline V gene data show CDR1 as LNHDA and CDR2 as SQIVND (reference sequence). The DNA for the CDR3 is TGTGCCACCCGGACAGCAGGGGAAGAGACCCAGTACTTC. It yields the protein CATRTAGEETQYF.

The chain couples TRBV6-5 to TRBJ2-1, with TRBD1 as a possible D gene (7 bases). The CDR3 contains 14 residues. Germline CDR1 and CDR2: MNHEY and SVGAGI. V lost 8 bases to trimming and J lost 5 bases, with 16 bases between them. Here the CDR3 DNA reads TGTGCCAGCTCGAGACAGGGACTTCACAATGAGCAGTTCTTC. It codes for CASSRQGLHNEQFF.

DNA for the CDR3: TGTGCCAGCAGAAGGACAGGGGCCTATGGCTACACCTTC. This translates into CASRRTGAYGYTF. V gene TRBV6-5 combines with J gene TRBJ1-2, with 9 bases matching TRBD1. In germline, CDR1 is MNHEY, CDR2 SVGAGI. Losses at the gene ends were 6 bases for V and 4 bases for J; bases not matched to a gene: 3. The CDR3 is 13 residues long.

The CDR3 region is CASSALDSPRLSNSPLHF. Written as DNA, the CDR3 is TGTGCCAGCAGCGCCCTAGACAGCCCGAGATTATCAAATTCACCCCTCCACTTT. The rearrangement uses TRBV9 and TRBJ1-6, with D perhaps TRBD1 (5 bases). Trimming removed 3 bases from V and 7 bases from J, with 23 bases in between. CDR3 length: 18 amino acids. Germline V lookup: CDR1 SGDLS, CDR2 YYNGEE.

This clone was seen a single time. V gene TRBV6-5 combines with J gene TRBJ2-7; 14 nucleotides match TRBD2. The CDR3 covers 15 residues. Unmatched junction bases numbered 6, after V lost 5 bases and J lost 6 bases. Germline-derived CDR1 and CDR2 are MNHEY and SVGAGI. The chain's CDR3 is CASSRTSGRRGEQYF. CDR3 nucleotides: TGTGCCAGCAGTAGGACTAGCGGGAGGCGAGGCGAGCAGTACTTC.

This rearrangement joins TRBV5-6 to TRBJ2-3; possibly TRBD1 for D (6 bases). The CDR3 runs to 11 residues. V lost 3 bases to trimming and J lost 14 bases, with 13 bases between them. Germline CDR1 is SGHDT and CDR2 is YYEEEE. This chain's CDR3 is CASSSRGRPYF. DNA of the CDR3: TGTGCCAGCAGCTCCAGGGGCCGCCCGTATTTT.

This chain joins TRBV10-2 and TRBJ1-1, with D possibly matching TRBD1 (5 bases). Trimming took 8 bases from V and 4 from J, leaving 17 bases between them. Germline loops: CDR1 WSHSY, CDR2 SAAADI. There are 14 residues in the CDR3. CDR3 sequence: CASGSHFGGTEAFF. CDR3 DNA: TGCGCCAGCGGCAGTCATTTCGGGGGCACTGAAGCTTTCTTT.

The chain couples TRBV13 to TRBJ1-2, with 8 bases aligning to TRBD1. Unmatched junction bases numbered 12, after V lost 5 bases and J lost 7 bases. In germline, CDR1 is PRHDT, CDR2 FYEKMQ (reference sequence). CDR3 size: 15 residues. CDR3 amino acids: CASSTRTGPSPGYTF. DNA of the CDR3: TGTGCCAGCAGCACCCGGACAGGGCCATCACCTGGCTACACCTTC.

The chain recombines TRBV6-1 with TRBJ2-3, with D perhaps TRBD1 (7 bases). The V end lost 3 bases, the J end lost 4 bases, and 23 bases lay between the germline ends. Germline V gene lookup returns CDR1 MNHNS and CDR2 SASEGT. The CDR3 runs 18 residues. The CDR3: CASSDMVGGGEGADTQYF. The DNA of the CDR3 is TGTGCCAGCAGTGACATGGTAGGAGGGGGCGAAGGGGCAGATACGCAGTATTTT.

The rearrangement links TRBV28 to TRBJ1-5, with D unclear. Per germline, CDR1 MDHEN and CDR2 SYDVKM. V was pared by 3 bases and J by 0 bases, with 12 bases between. The CDR3 sequence is 16 residues long. This chain's CDR3 is CASSFLRLISNQPQHF. Here the CDR3 DNA reads TGTGCCAGCAGTTTTCTGCGGCTGATTAGCAATCAGCCCCAGCATTTT.

The chain links TRBV2 to TRBJ2-2, with TRBD1 as a possible D gene (5 bases). This CDR3 comprises 12 residues. Looked up from germline, CDR1 is SNHLY and CDR2 is FYNNEI. With 5 bases removed from V and 6 bases from J, the gap between germline ends came to 7 bases. CDR3 region: CASSSQAGELFF. CDR3 DNA sequence: TGTGCCAGCAGTTCACAGGCCGGGGAGCTGTTTTTT.

This chain links TRBV2 with TRBJ1-4; 8 bases are shared with TRBD1. Looked up from germline, CDR1 is SNHLY and CDR2 is FYNNEI. The V and J ends lost 5 bases and 7 bases, in that order; junction bases with no gene match: 6. This CDR3 comprises 14 residues. The CDR3 bases are TGTGCCAGCAGTTCGGACAGGGTGGGTGAAAAACTGTTTTTT. Protein sequence: CASSSDRVGEKLFF.

The chain uses TRBV27 and TRBJ1-1, with TRBD1 matching 9 bases. V shed 4 bases, J shed 0 bases, and the junction held 0 bases outside the gene matches. There are 14 residues in the CDR3. From germline, CDR1 is MNHEY and CDR2 SMNVEV (reference sequence). Written as DNA, the CDR3 is TGTGCCAGCAGTTGGACAGGGGTGAACACTGAAGCTTTCTTT. This gives the protein CASSWTGVNTEAFF.

The chain recombines TRBV11-3 with TRBJ2-1, with D perhaps matching TRBD2 (5 bases). This CDR3 has 13 residues. From germline, CDR1 is SGHNT and CDR2 YENEEA. Trimming left V 5 bases short and J 3 bases short, with 8 bases between. The CDR3 nucleotides read TGTGCCAGCAGCACTCGGGACTACAATGAGCAGTTCTTC. Its protein product is CASSTRDYNEQFF.